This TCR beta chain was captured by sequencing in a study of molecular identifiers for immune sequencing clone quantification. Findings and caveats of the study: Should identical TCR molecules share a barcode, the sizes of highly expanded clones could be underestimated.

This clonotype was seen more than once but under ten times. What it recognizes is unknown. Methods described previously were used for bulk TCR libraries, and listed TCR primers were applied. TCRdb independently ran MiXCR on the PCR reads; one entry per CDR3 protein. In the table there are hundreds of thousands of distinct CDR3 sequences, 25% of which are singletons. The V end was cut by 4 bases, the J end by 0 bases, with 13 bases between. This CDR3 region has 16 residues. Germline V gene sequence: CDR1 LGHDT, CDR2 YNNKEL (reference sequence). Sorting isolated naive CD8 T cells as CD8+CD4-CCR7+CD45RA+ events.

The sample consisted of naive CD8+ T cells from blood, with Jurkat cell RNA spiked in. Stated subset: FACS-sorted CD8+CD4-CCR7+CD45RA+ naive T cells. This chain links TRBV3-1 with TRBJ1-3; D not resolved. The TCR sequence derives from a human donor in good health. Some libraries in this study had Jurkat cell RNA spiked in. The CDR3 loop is CASSPLARISGNTIYF. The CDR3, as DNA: TGTGCCAGCAGCCCTCTGGCCCGGATCTCTGGAAACACCATATATTTT.